A single sample gave rise to the 8 T cell receptor beta chains below, sequenced in a study of healthy donors' naive CD4 and CD8 T cells. A linear amplification protocol produced the TCR libraries from 400 to 550 ng of total RNA. TCRdb processed the reads anew with MiXCR; each CDR3 protein has one entry. Of roughly 200,000 distinct CDR3 sequences listed, around three quarters are singletons. Sequenced material: naive CD4+ and CD8+ T cells sorted from blood, pooled from several donors. The receptors shown here come from a pool of human donors in good health; the sample pools cells from several healthy donors.

The chain couples TRBV14 to TRBJ2-1; D possibly uses TRBD1 or TRBD2 (5 bases each). With 2 bases removed from V and 10 bases from J, the gap between germline ends came to 15 bases. Germline CDR1 is SGHDN and CDR2 is FVKESK. The CDR3 has 14 residues. The CDR3 here is CASSQLNRDPEQFF. The CDR3, as DNA: TGTGCCAGCAGCCAACTTAACCGGGACCCAGAGCAGTTCTTC.

This chain's CDR3 is CSDPDRENTEAFF. In DNA, the CDR3 is TGCAGCGATCCTGACAGGGAGAACACTGAAGCTTTCTTT. The rearrangement uses TRBV29-1 and TRBJ1-1; 7 nucleotides align to TRBD1. Per the germline V gene, CDR1 is SQVTM and CDR2 is ANQGSEA. The CDR3 is 13 amino acids. Trimming cost V 7 bases and J 1 base; bases outside gene matches: 6.

This clonotype was seen only once. The chain employs TRBV27 and TRBJ2-1; D possibly corresponds to TRBD1 (6 bases). CDR3 length: 13 amino acids. Germline CDR1 is MNHEY and CDR2 is SMNVEV (reference sequence). V was clipped by 6 bases and J by 5 bases, with 11 bases between them. This chain's CDR3 is CASSLTGNNEQFF. The CDR3 bases are TGTGCCAGCAGCCTCACAGGGAACAATGAGCAGTTCTTC.

The rearrangement joins TRBV27 to TRBJ2-3; either TRBD1 or TRBD2 may supply D (5 bases each). This CDR3 has 15 amino acids. Trimming removed 5 bases from V and 1 base from J, with 13 bases in between. Germline V gene sequence: CDR1 MNHEY, CDR2 SMNVEV (reference sequence). In DNA form, the CDR3 reads TGTGCCAGCAGTCGGGGCGGTACCCGCACAGATACGCAGTATTTT. Translation: CASSRGGTRTDTQYF.

The chain carries TRBV29-1 and TRBJ2-1; 8 nucleotides align to TRBD2. The CDR3 extends over 14 amino acids. The V segment lost 6 bases and the J segment 2 bases; nucleotides outside the gene matches: 6. Germline V gene sequence: CDR1 SQVTM, CDR2 ANQGSEA. CDR3 nucleotides: TGCAGCGTCGGACTAGCAGACGCCTACAATGAGCAGTTCTTC. Its protein is CSVGLADAYNEQFF.

This chain joins TRBV4-3 and TRBJ2-7, with D tentatively TRBD1 (6 bases). CDR3 length equals 14 residues. The V gene's germline CDR1 is LGHNA and CDR2 YSLEER. V was cut by 4 bases and J by 2 bases, with 12 bases left in between. CDR3 sequence reads: CASSRGTPPYEQYF. Here the CDR3 DNA reads TGCGCCAGCAGCCGAGGGACACCGCCCTACGAGCAGTACTTC.

The chain combines TRBV20-1 with TRBJ2-5; unclear D gene. Looked up from germline, CDR1 is DFQATT and CDR2 is SNEGSKA (reference sequence). The CDR3 is made up of 13 amino acids. V was clipped by 2 bases and J by 5 bases, with 12 bases between them. The CDR3 nucleotides read TGCAGTGCTAGACTCCCTATGAGGGAGACCCAGTACTTC. Translating it yields CSARLPMRETQYF.

Notes on this clonotype: The junction and the germline gene differ at one end; a read error may be behind it. This sequence joins TRBV5-4 and TRBJ1-1; D call uncertain. CDR1 is SGHNT, CDR2 YYREEE, per germline (reference sequence). CDR3 length: 11 residues. CDR3 bases: TGTGCCAGCAGCTTGGTGGCAGATAACCCTTTT. Amino acid sequence: CASSLVADNPF.